This T cell receptor beta chain comes out of a study of technical replicates of blood from four donors. The germline V gene encodes CDR1 ENHRY and CDR2 SYGVKD. J was trimmed by 7 bases and V by 1 base; bases with no gene match: 9. The CDR3 totals 16 residues. TCRdb's copy holds only in-frame clones and misses some; the assay was immunoSEQ multiplex PCR. This sample has some 77,000 clones; approximately 93% occur once, and the top ten carry about 0.36%. The TCR comes from a human donor in good health. Input material: T cells isolated from PBMCs. This chain joins TRBV10-3 and TRBJ2-1; 8 bases are a match to TRBD2. In nucleotides, the CDR3 is TGTGCCATCAGTGAGTTCTTTAGGACTAGCCGAAATGAGCAGTTCTTC. Its protein product is CAISEFFRTSRNEQFF.